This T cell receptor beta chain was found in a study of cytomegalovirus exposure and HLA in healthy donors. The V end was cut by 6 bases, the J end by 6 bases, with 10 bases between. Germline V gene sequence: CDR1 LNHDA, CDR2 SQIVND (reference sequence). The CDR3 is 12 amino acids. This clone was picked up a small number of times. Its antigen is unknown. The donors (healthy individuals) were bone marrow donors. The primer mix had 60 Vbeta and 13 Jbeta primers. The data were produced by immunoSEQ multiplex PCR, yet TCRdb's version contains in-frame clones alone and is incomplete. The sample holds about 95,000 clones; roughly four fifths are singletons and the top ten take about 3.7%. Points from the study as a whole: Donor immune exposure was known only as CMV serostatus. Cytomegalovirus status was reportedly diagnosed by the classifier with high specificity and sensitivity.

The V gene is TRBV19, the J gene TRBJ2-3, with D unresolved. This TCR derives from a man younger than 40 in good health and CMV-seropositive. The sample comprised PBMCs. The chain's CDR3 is CASRGSPDTQYF. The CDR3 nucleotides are TGTGCCAGTAGGGGTAGCCCCGATACGCAGTATTTT.